This entry describes one TCR beta chain. This clonotype was recorded many times. Its antigen is unknown. Per-nucleotide qualities are absent, and no much larger clonotype sits a single base away. Relative to germline, V is 6 bases shorter and J is 5 bases shorter, with 19 bases between their ends. The CDR3 starts with the cysteine, ends with the phenylalanine, and has 16 residues. The read is trimmed to its CDR3 DNA, 48 bases read in frame from base 1. Receptor amplification or capture employed RT-PCR. Data came from a NextSeq 550. Clones were called with MiXCR by TCRdb after fastp trimmed the public reads at Q25, and only in-frame beta chains were retained. Records with the same CDR3 protein are collapsed into one entry carrying the most frequent genes and DNA. The sample table contains about 960,000 distinct CDR3 sequences; only one count was recorded for roughly 18% of them. Jointly, the top ten make up 5.5% to 6.5% of the sample.

This entry belongs to a study of patients and donors after allogeneic stem cell transplantation (dated by TCRdb to 2019 to 2021). The receptor's source is a human donor who was either an allogeneic HSCT recipient or a stem cell or donor lymphocyte infusion donor (not recorded which). It is not recorded whose cells these are; they may come from a transplant donor. The V and J genes are TRBV12-3 or TRBV12-4 and TRBJ2-2, with the D gene uncertain. What was sequenced was blood, either unsorted or a sorted T cell fraction (not recorded which). The CDR3 reads as follows: CASRPPPSSVTGELFF. The nucleotides are TGTGCCAGCAGACCACCCCCCTCAAGTGTTACCGGGGAGCTGTTTTTT.